Following are 26 T cell receptor beta chains from one sample sequenced in a study of T and B cells in COVID-19 patients. Multiplex PCR with BIOMED2 TRB-A/B primer pools amplified TRB rearrangements. Each CDR3 protein is one row after TCRdb ran MiXCR on the multiplex PCR reads. The sample includes 3,000 to 4,000 distinct CDR3 sequences, over 20% of them seen just once. Each TRB amplification used roughly 240-550 ng of genomic DNA from blood. Sequencing used blood. The receptors come from a human donor with active COVID-19.

This sequence joins TRBV4-2 and TRBJ2-5; the D is unclear. Germline V gives CDR1 LGHNA, CDR2 YNFKEQ. This CDR3 spans 15 amino acids. V was clipped by 0 bases and J by 5 bases, with 13 bases between them. CDR3 coding DNA: TGTGCCAGCAGCCAAGAGGTACTGAGGCCCGAGACCCAGTACTTC. It translates to CASSQEVLRPETQYF.

The rearrangement links TRBV5-1 to TRBJ2-7; possible D gene TRBD1, 5 bases. Germline loops: CDR1 SGHRS, CDR2 YFSETQ. Trimming left V 4 bases short and J 3 bases short, with 8 bases between. This CDR3 contains 12 residues. CDR3 nucleotide sequence: TGCGCCAGCAGCCAGGGTAACTACGAGCAGTACTTC. Encoded protein: CASSQGNYEQYF.

Relative to its sample, this clonotype is medium-sized. In DNA form, the CDR3 reads TGTGCCAGCAGCTTAAGGGAAGGGGCCGCAATTGAGCAGTTCTTC. This gives the protein CASSLREGAAIEQFF. The rearrangement links TRBV7-9 to TRBJ2-1; weak D call: TRBD1 (5 bases). Trimming removed 2 bases at V and 9 bases at J, with 17 bases between. The CDR3 totals 15 residues. Germline V gives CDR1 SEHNR, CDR2 FQNEAQ (reference sequence). Combining the CDR3 with reference TRBV7-9 and TRBJ2-1 gives the whole variable domain DTGVSQNPRHKITKRGQNVTFRCDPISEHNRLYWYRQTLGQGPEFLTYFQNEAQLEKSRLLSDRFSAERPKGSFSTLEIQRTEQGDSAMYLCASSLREGAAIEQFFGPGTRLTVL.

Within the sample, this clonotype is medium-sized. This chain links TRBV18 with TRBJ2-3; TRBD2 matches at 10 bases. Trimming cost V 3 bases and J 5 bases; bases outside gene matches: 5. The CDR3 sequence is 15 residues long. Germline V gene lookup returns CDR1 KGHSH and CDR2 LQKENI. The CDR3 protein is CASSPYRLAGDTQYF. For the CDR3, the DNA is TGTGCCAGCTCACCCTACCGACTAGCGGGAGATACGCAGTATTTT. Combining the CDR3 with reference TRBV18 and TRBJ2-3 gives the whole variable domain NAGVMQNPRHLVRRRGQEARLRCSPMKGHSHVYWYRQLPEEGLKFMVYLQKENIIDESGMPKERFSAEFPKEGPSILRIQQVVRGDSAAYFCASSPYRLAGDTQYFGPGTRLTVL.

Judged by abundance, this clonotype is medium-sized (0.01 to 0.1%). This chain uses TRBV7-2 with TRBJ2-3, with D unclear. The V and J ends lost 6 bases and 0 bases respectively, with 4 bases between them. CDR1 and CDR2 from the germline V gene are SGHTA and FQGNSA. The CDR3 contains 12 residues. This CDR3 is CASRYSTDTQYF. In nucleotides, the CDR3 is TGTGCCAGCAGGTACAGCACAGATACGCAGTATTTT.

This clonotype was picked up many times. The CDR3 region has the DNA TGTGCCAGCAGCTTACGGGGCGGGAGTAACTACAATGAGCAGTTCTTC. Its translation: CASSLRGGSNYNEQFF. V usage is TRBV7-2 and J usage is TRBJ2-1, with 7 bases fitting TRBD2. The V and J ends lost 2 bases and 3 bases, in that order; junction bases with no gene match: 7. This CDR3 is built from 16 residues. Per germline, CDR1 SGHTA and CDR2 FQGNSA.

The chain links TRBV7-2 to TRBJ1-1, with D perhaps matching TRBD1 (6 bases). Deletions cut 1 base from V and 4 bases from J, with 10 bases between. CDR3 length: 14 amino acids. Germline CDR1 is SGHTA and CDR2 is FQGNSA. CDR3 DNA: TGTGCCAGCAGCTTAGAGGGGGTGGGCACTGAAGCTTTCTTT. Translation gives CASSLEGVGTEAFF.

By share, this clonotype counts as medium-sized (0.01 to 0.1%). This rearrangement joins TRBV5-4 to TRBJ2-2, with D possibly TRBD1 on 6 matching bases. V dropped 0 bases and J dropped 3 bases, with 9 bases sitting between them. The germline V gene has CDR1 SGHNT and CDR2 YYREEE (reference sequence). There are 15 residues in the CDR3. CDR3 in amino acids: CASSLANRDTGELFF. The CDR3 DNA sequence: TGTGCCAGCAGCTTGGCGAACAGGGACACCGGGGAGCTGTTTTTT.

By frequency in the sample, this clonotype is medium-sized (0.01 to 0.1%). This chain links TRBV10-3 with TRBJ2-7; D perhaps matches TRBD2 (5 bases). The V gene lost 1 base and the J gene lost 4 bases, with 5 bases spanning the gap. This CDR3 spans 12 amino acids. Germline V gene data show CDR1 as ENHRY and CDR2 as SYGVKD. The CDR3 region is CAISEWEYEQYF. CDR3 DNA: TGTGCCATCAGTGAGTGGGAGTACGAGCAGTACTTC.

The chain couples TRBV7-2 to TRBJ1-3; a weak D match, TRBD1 (6 bases). V lost 5 bases and J 2 bases, leaving 13 bases between the germline ends. The CDR3 consists of 15 residues. The germline V gene encodes CDR1 SGHTA and CDR2 FQGNSA. The CDR3 sequence is CASSLGGATGNTIYF. CDR3 sequence (DNA): TGTGCCAGCAGCCTAGGGGGGGCTACTGGAAACACCATATATTTT. The variable domain in full, completed from reference TRBV7-2 and TRBJ1-3, reads GAGVSQSPSNKVTEKGKDVELRCDPISGHTALYWYRQSLGQGLEFLIYFQGNSAPDKSGLPSDRFSAERTGGSVSTLTIQRTQQEDSAVYLCASSLGGATGNTIYFGEGSWLTVV.

This clonotype occurred a few times. CDR3 protein: CASSQENRETEAFF. The CDR3 region has the DNA TGTGCCAGCAGCCAAGAAAACAGGGAAACTGAAGCTTTCTTT. V gene TRBV4-2 combines with J gene TRBJ1-1; perhaps TRBD1 as D (6 bases). Germline V CDR1 and CDR2: LGHNA, YNFKEQ. The CDR3 loop spans 14 amino acids. Trimming pared 0 bases from V and 5 bases from J, leaving 10 bases between.

By its share, this clonotype is medium-sized. The V gene is TRBV30, the J gene TRBJ2-3, with D tentatively TRBD1 or TRBD2 (6 bases each). Germline V gene sequence: CDR1 GTSNPN, CDR2 SVGIG (reference sequence). The CDR3 extends over 14 amino acids. V dropped 0 bases and J dropped 5 bases, with 12 bases sitting between them. The CDR3 nucleotides are TGTGCCTGGAGTGTACGGCGGGGACAAGATACGCAGTATTTT. Translating it yields CAWSVRRGQDTQYF.

This clonotype was counted at least ten times. V gene TRBV5-6 combines with J gene TRBJ1-1, with 8 bases that match TRBD1. The CDR3 sequence is 14 residues long. From germline, CDR1 is SGHDT and CDR2 YYEEEE. V was pared by 0 bases and J by 7 bases, with 5 bases of the junction left unmatched. The CDR3 loop is CASSLGLDRVEAFF. The DNA for the CDR3 is TGTGCCAGCAGCTTGGGACTGGACAGGGTTGAAGCTTTCTTT.

The chain links TRBV6-5 to TRBJ1-5, with D maybe TRBD1 (5 bases). The CDR3 covers 13 residues. Germline assignment: CDR1 MNHEY and CDR2 SVGAGI. The germline V and J ends were trimmed by 6 bases and 3 bases, with 9 bases remaining between them. This CDR3 is CASRPGVNQPQHF. The DNA for the CDR3 is TGTGCCAGCAGACCGGGGGTCAATCAGCCCCAGCATTTT.

This clonotype turned up a few times. The chain combines TRBV7-9 with TRBJ1-6; TRBD1 aligns across 7 bases. CDR1 is SEHNR and CDR2 is FQNEAQ in the germline V gene (reference sequence). The CDR3 length is 16 residues. V shed 2 bases, J shed 8 bases, and the junction held 9 bases outside the gene matches. This CDR3 is CASSLKIRDRDSPLHF. The DNA for the CDR3 is TGTGCCAGCAGCTTAAAAATTAGGGACAGAGATTCACCCCTCCACTTT.

By its share, this clonotype is large. The rearrangement joins TRBV19 to TRBJ2-2; D uncertain. V was shortened by 3 bases and J by 0 bases, with 5 bases between the two germline ends. The length of the CDR3 is 14 residues. CDR1 and CDR2 from the germline V gene are LNHDA and SQIVND (reference sequence). The CDR3 coding sequence is TGTGCCAGTAGTATGGCAGCGAACACCGGGGAGCTGTTTTTT. Protein product: CASSMAANTGELFF.

By share of the sample, this clonotype is medium-sized. V gene TRBV6-2 or TRBV6-3 combines with J gene TRBJ2-6; D is undetermined. This CDR3 region has 16 residues. Germline V gene lookup returns CDR1 MNHEY and CDR2 SVGEGT. This CDR3 is CAVKVGVHSGANVLTF. The CDR3 DNA is TGTGCAGTTAAAGTCGGAGTTCACTCTGGGGCCAACGTCCTGACTTTC.

This clonotype was observed a handful of times. The chain employs TRBV20-1 and TRBJ2-4, with D unclear. CDR1 and CDR2 from the germline V gene are DFQATT and SNEGSKA (reference sequence). Trimming left V 1 base short and J 1 base short, with 5 bases between. This CDR3 spans 13 amino acids. The CDR3 sequence: CSARGLAKNIQYF. CDR3 sequence (DNA): TGCAGTGCTAGAGGTTTGGCCAAAAACATTCAGTACTTC.

This clonotype appeared many times. This chain joins TRBV5-1 and TRBJ2-3; D remains unclear. Germline V gene sequence: CDR1 SGHRS, CDR2 YFSETQ. Trimming pared 4 bases from V and 3 bases from J, leaving 9 bases between. The CDR3 has 13 amino acids. CDR3 nucleotides: TGCGCCAGCAGCCCATCCGGTACAGATACGCAGTATTTT. Translating gives CASSPSGTDTQYF.

The gene calls are TRBV5-4 and TRBJ1-2; D possibly corresponds to TRBD1 (5 bases). The CDR3 has 14 residues. Germline V gene lookup returns CDR1 SGHNT and CDR2 YYREEE (reference sequence). V shed 0 bases and J shed 2 bases, with 8 bases lying between them. CDR3 nucleotide sequence: TGTGCCAGCAGCTTGGCAGGGATCAACTATGGCTACACCTTC. It is translated as CASSLAGINYGYTF.

This clonotype is termed medium-sized (0.01 to 0.1%). In nucleotides, the CDR3 is TGTGCCTCAAACCCCGGGACAGGGGCTCAAGCTTTCTTT. Its translation is CASNPGTGAQAFF. The V gene is TRBV19, the J gene TRBJ1-1, with 10 nucleotides matching TRBD1. Germline loops: CDR1 LNHDA, CDR2 SQIVND (reference sequence). With 11 bases clipped from V and 9 bases from J, the junction kept 12 bases outside the gene matches. The CDR3 sequence is 13 residues long.

This clonotype showed up just a few times. The chain has TRBV5-4 and TRBJ1-2; D is unresolved. The V end was cut by 2 bases, the J end by 1 base, with 3 bases between. CDR1 and CDR2 from the germline V gene are SGHNT and YYREEE (reference sequence). The CDR3 is 12 amino acids. DNA for the CDR3: TGTGCCAGCAGCTTAAGTAACTATGGCTACACCTTC. It codes for CASSLSNYGYTF.

This clonotype ranks as medium-sized. J is TRBJ1-6 and V is TRBV6-5, with D unresolved. CDR3 size: 13 residues. Germline assignment: CDR1 MNHEY and CDR2 SVGAGI. Trimming left V 6 bases short and J 5 bases short, with 8 bases between. This chain's CDR3 is CASSGDNNSPLHF. The CDR3 nucleotides read TGTGCCAGCAGCGGGGATAATAATTCACCCCTCCACTTT.

By share of the sample, this clonotype is medium-sized. The gene calls are TRBV5-6 and TRBJ2-7; 9 bases are shared with TRBD1. From germline, CDR1 is SGHDT and CDR2 YYEEEE. Trimming removed 4 bases from V and 1 base from J; junction bases left unmatched: 9. This CDR3 contains 16 residues. In DNA, the CDR3 is TGTGCCAGCAGCCAACAGGGGGCCCTCCATTCCTACGAGCAGTACTTC. It is translated as CASSQQGALHSYEQYF.

By share, this clonotype counts as medium-sized. The V and J genes are TRBV7-2 and TRBJ1-6, with D possibly matching TRBD1 (6 bases). The CDR3 sequence is 16 residues long. Germline V gene data show CDR1 as SGHTA and CDR2 as FQGNSA. The germline V and J ends were trimmed by 5 bases and 8 bases, with 19 bases remaining between them. CDR3 nucleotide sequence: TGTGCCAGCAGCCCTTTGGGGCTAGGGACATATTCACCCCTCCACTTT. This gives the protein CASSPLGLGTYSPLHF.

This clonotype is medium-sized by share. J is TRBJ2-5 and V is TRBV6-5, with D perhaps TRBD2 (6 bases). The germline V gene has CDR1 MNHEY and CDR2 SVGAGI. Deletions cut 8 bases from V and 0 bases from J, with 16 bases between. There are 15 residues in the CDR3. Written as DNA, the CDR3 is TGTGCCAGCTCGGGTGCCGGGAGCCACCAAGAGACCCAGTACTTC. It translates to CASSGAGSHQETQYF.